This is a list of T cell receptor beta chains from one sample in a study of PD-L1 blockade in urothelial cancer. Clones were read by immunoSEQ multiplex PCR, and TCRdb kept only the in-frame ones, dropping some. The sample records about 26,000 clones, 65% to 90% being singletons. The specimen comprised PBMCs, sampled around atezolizumab (anti-PD-L1) treatment. Every receptor here comes from a man aged 55 to 70 with urothelial cancer. Both conserved end residues are part of each CDR3. A D gene is named only where the DNA matches it firmly. The size entry is marked missing in some rows and otherwise reads once, few, many or a size class.

d_gene | j_gene | v_gene | abundance | CDR3nt | CDR3aa
TRBD1 | TRBJ2-1 | TRBV5-1 | - | TGCGCCAGCAGCTTGGATGGACAGGGGTACTTCAATGAGCAGTTCTTC | CASSLDGQGYFNEQFF
- | TRBJ2-3 | TRBV6-5 | - | TGTGCCGGCAGTGCGCAGGGTGTGGGCACAGATACGCAGTATTTT | CAGSAQGVGTDTQYF
TRBD2 | TRBJ2-1 | TRBV5-1 | - | TGCGCCAGCTCACCGGGCGGGGGGATAAGCTCCTACAATGAGCAGTTCTTC | CASSPGGGISSYNEQFF
- | TRBJ2-7 | TRBV18 | - | TGTGCCAGCTCGTTCAACAGGGTATCCTACGAGCAGTACTTC | CASSFNRVSYEQYF
- | TRBJ1-2 | TRBV2 | - | TGTGCCAGCAGTGAAGCCCAGGAAAGAAATGGCTACACCTTC | CASSEAQERNGYTF
TRBD2 | TRBJ2-5 | TRBV5-1 | - | TGCGCCAGCAGCCTTGGACTAGGGGAGTACTTC | CASSLGLGEYF
- | TRBJ2-7 | TRBV30 | - | TGTGCCTGGAGTACCCAGGGCACCTCCTACGAGCAGTACTTC | CAWSTQGTSYEQYF
- | TRBJ2-4 | TRBV7-9 | few | TGTGCCAGCAGCTTAGTAACCCCAGGCAAAAACATTCAGTACTTC | CASSLVTPGKNIQYF
TRBD2 | TRBJ2-3 | TRBV5-1 | - | TGCGCCAGCAGCGACGAGACTAGCGGGAAAGATACGCAGTATTTT | CASSDETSGKDTQYF
TRBD1 | TRBJ1-1 | TRBV9 | - | TGTGCCAGCAGCCCGCGACAGGGCTCCACTGAAGCTTTCTTT | CASSPRQGSTEAFF
- | TRBJ1-4 | TRBV25-1 | - | TGTGCCAGCAGTGTGCAACAGGCGACGTTGGGAAAACTGTTTTTT | CASSVQQATLGKLFF
TRBD2 | TRBJ2-1 | TRBV5-5 | - | TGTGCCAGCAGCCTGACTAGCGGGAGAAACAATGAGCAGTTCTTC | CASSLTSGRNNEQFF
- | TRBJ1-2 | TRBV21-1 | - | TGTGCCAGCCTAGGCGGTAACTATGGCTACACCTTC | CASLGGNYGYTF
TRBD2 | TRBJ2-7 | TRBV6-6 | - | TGTGCCGCAGCGGGGGTGGGTAGCCGCGAGCAGTACTTC | CAAAGVGSREQYF
- | TRBJ2-2 | TRBV6-5 | once | TGTGCCAGCAGTTTAGACAGTCTTGGGGAGCTGTTTTTT | CASSLDSLGELFF
TRBD1 | TRBJ2-3 | TRBV10-3 | - | TGTGCCATCAGAGCGGGACAGGGGGTAGATACGCAGTATTTT | CAIRAGQGVDTQYF
- | TRBJ1-2 | TRBV25-1 | - | TGTGCCAGCAGTGAAGGGGCCTATGGCTACACCTTC | CASSEGAYGYTF
TRBD1 | TRBJ1-1 | TRBV7-9 | - | TGTGCCAGCAGCCCGACAGGGCTGAACACTGAAGCTTTCTTT | CASSPTGLNTEAFF
- | TRBJ2-6 | TRBV9 | - | TGTGCCAGCAGCGCGCACAGGGCCGGGGCCAACGTCCTGACTTTC | CASSAHRAGANVLTF
- | TRBJ1-4 | TRBV19 | - | TGTGCCAGTAGTATGACGGGATTCAAAGCAACTAATGAAAAACTGTTTTTT | CASSMTGFKATNEKLFF
- | TRBJ1-3 | TRBV6-6 | once | TGTGCCAGCAGAGACAGCTCTGGAAACACCATATATTTT | CASRDSSGNTIYF
TRBD1 | TRBJ2-7 | TRBV4-1 | - | TGCGCCAGCAGCCCGCGACAGGGATTCTACGAGCAGTACTTC | CASSPRQGFYEQYF
TRBD1 | TRBJ2-6 | TRBV19 | - | TGTGCCAGTAGGCGACAGGGGTCCCAAACGGGGGCCAACGTCCTGACTTTC | CASRRQGSQTGANVLTF
TRBD2 | TRBJ2-2 | TRBV30 | - | TGTGCCTGGAGTGTACGGGGACTAGCGGGGACCGGGGAGCTGTTTTTT | CAWSVRGLAGTGELFF
- | TRBJ1-4 | TRBV5-6 | - | TGTGCCAGCAGCTTGGTGGCGGCGAGGGAAAAACTGTTTTTT | CASSLVAAREKLFF
TRBD1 | TRBJ1-6 | TRBV6-1 | - | TGTGCCAGCAGTGAAGCACGACAGGGCCCCCTCCACTTT | CASSEARQGPLHF
TRBD2 | TRBJ2-3 | TRBV4-1 | - | TGCGCCAGCAGCCAAAGCGGGGTTTTTCTTGGGACAGATACGCAGTATTTT | CASSQSGVFLGTDTQYF